This T cell receptor beta chain was captured in a study of tumor-infiltrating lymphocytes in primary liver carcinoma. Study-wide points: Tumor-adjacent and tumor-blood pairs displayed less overlap than did pairs of tumor regions.

As for this clonotype: No antigen is known for it. Germline and junction disagree at one end, which may indicate a read error.

Reverse transcription of approximately 500 ng total RNA with a constant-region primer produced TCR beta cDNA. For TCR beta, libraries were produced by three nested multiplex PCR rounds using slightly modified ARM-PCR. MiXCR, run by TCRdb on the multiplex PCR reads, gives a single entry per CDR3 protein. This table has 100,000 to 150,000 distinct CDR3 sequences, 55% to 75% appearing once. Scientists recovered RNA and DNA together from approximately 20-30 mg of unsorted bulk tissue. This TCR was recovered from a woman aged 60-75 years with primary liver carcinoma and hepatitis B virus infection. The sequenced material came from liver tumor tissue from sampling region 3. Subset: tumor region T3, left-lateral pole.

CDR3: CASSTVRGMNTEAFF. The CDR3 bases are TGTGCCAGCAGCACAGTCCGGGGAATGAACACAGAAGCTTTCTTT. The genes are TRBV11-2 and TRBJ1-1; no definite D call. Germline V gene sequence: CDR1 SGHAT, CDR2 FQNNGV. The length of the CDR3 is 15 residues.